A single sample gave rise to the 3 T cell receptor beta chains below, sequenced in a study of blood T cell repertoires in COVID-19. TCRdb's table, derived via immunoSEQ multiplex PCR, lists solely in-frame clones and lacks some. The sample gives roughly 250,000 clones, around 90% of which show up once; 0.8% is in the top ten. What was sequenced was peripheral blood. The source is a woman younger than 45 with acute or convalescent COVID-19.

The CDR3, as DNA: TGTGCCAGCAGCTTACTAGCGACCTGGGGGGGGGAGCAGTTCTTC. It specifies CASSLLATWGGEQFF. The chain has TRBV9 and TRBJ2-1, with TRBD2 matching 7 bases. CDR3 size: 15 residues. The germline V gene encodes CDR1 SGDLS and CDR2 YYNGEE. Trimming at V came to 4 bases and at J to 10 bases, leaving 14 bases not matched to a gene.

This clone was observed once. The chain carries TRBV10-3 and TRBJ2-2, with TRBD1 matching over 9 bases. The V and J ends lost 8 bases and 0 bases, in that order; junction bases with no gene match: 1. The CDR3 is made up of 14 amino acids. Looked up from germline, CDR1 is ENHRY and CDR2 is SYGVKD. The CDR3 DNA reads TGTGCCATCGGGACAGGGACGAACACCGGGGAGCTGTTTTTT. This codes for CAIGTGTNTGELFF.

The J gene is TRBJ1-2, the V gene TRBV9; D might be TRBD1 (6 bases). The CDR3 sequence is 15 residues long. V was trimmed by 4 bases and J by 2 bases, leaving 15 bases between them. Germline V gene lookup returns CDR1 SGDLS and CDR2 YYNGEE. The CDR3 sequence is CASSSGGAANYGYTF. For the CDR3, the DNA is TGTGCCAGCAGCTCCGGGGGGGCAGCGAACTATGGCTACACCTTC.